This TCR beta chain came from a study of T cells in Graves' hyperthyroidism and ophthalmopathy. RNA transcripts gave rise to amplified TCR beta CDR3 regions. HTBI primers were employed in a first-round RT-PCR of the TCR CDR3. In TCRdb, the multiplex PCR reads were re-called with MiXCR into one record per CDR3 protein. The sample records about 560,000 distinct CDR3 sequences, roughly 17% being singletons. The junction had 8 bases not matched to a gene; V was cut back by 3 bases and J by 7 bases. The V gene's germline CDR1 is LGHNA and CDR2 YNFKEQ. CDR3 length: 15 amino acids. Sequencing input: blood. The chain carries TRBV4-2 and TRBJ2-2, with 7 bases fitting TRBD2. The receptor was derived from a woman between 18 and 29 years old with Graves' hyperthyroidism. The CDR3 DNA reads TGTGCCAGCAGCCAGTCGATAGGGGAGGGCGGGGAGCTGTTTTTT. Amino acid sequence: CASSQSIGEGGELFF.